A selection of T cell receptor beta chains follows, all from one sample in a study of T-cell memory formation after mild COVID-19. TCRdb itself ran the 5' RACE reads through MiXCR, one entry per CDR3 protein. The sample holds around 390,000 distinct CDR3 sequences; 16% are singletons and the top ten take around a fifth. Sequencing was performed on PBMCs or a T cell subset sorted from them (not recorded which). These receptors were collected from a man aged 18-30 years who had mild COVID-19 (a few samples of this study predate the infection). Cell type and time point are not known. Both conserved end residues are part of each CDR3. The order of the fields is clone size, J gene, V gene, D gene, CDR3 protein, CDR3 DNA. The D gene is left open where the match is weak. Clone size appears in some rows only: once, few, many, or a class for an expanded clone.

. | TRBJ2-5 | TRBV11-3 | . | CASSPQPGNKETQYF | TGTGCCAGCAGCCCCCAGCCGGGCAACAAAGAGACCCAGTACTTC
. | TRBJ1-1 | TRBV6-2/TRBV6-3 | . | CASTTWQNTEAFF | TGTGCCAGCACTACCTGGCAGAACACTGAAGCTTTCTTT
. | TRBJ1-1 | TRBV6-2/TRBV6-3 | . | CASSYRGLNTEAFF | TGTGCCAGCAGTTACCGAGGTCTGAACACTGAAGCTTTCTTT
few | TRBJ1-2 | TRBV14 | TRBD1 | CASSPRTGDGYTF | TGTGCCAGCAGCCCCCGGACAGGGGATGGCTACACCTTC
many | TRBJ1-5 | TRBV4-3 | . | CASSQDAWRSNQPQHF | TGCGCCAGCAGCCAAGATGCGTGGCGGAGCAATCAGCCCCAGCATTTT
. | TRBJ2-3 | TRBV6-5 | . | CASSYSGGANTDTQYF | TGTGCCAGCAGTTACTCAGGAGGGGCGAACACAGATACGCAGTATTTT
few | TRBJ2-2 | TRBV6-2/TRBV6-3 | TRBD1 | CASSSRQGIGSTGELFF | TGTGCCAGCAGCTCACGACAGGGTATTGGAAGCACCGGGGAGCTGTTTTTT
. | TRBJ2-7 | TRBV3-1 | . | CASSQDQVGYEQYF | TGTGCCAGCAGCCAAGATCAAGTTGGGTACGAGCAGTACTTC
. | TRBJ2-5 | TRBV24-1 | TRBD1 | CATSDRGRETQYF | TGTGCCACCAGTGACAGGGGGAGAGAGACCCAGTACTTC
. | TRBJ2-2 | TRBV11-2 | . | CASILSTGELFF | TGTGCCAGCATCTTATCCACCGGGGAGCTGTTTTTT
few | TRBJ1-1 | TRBV5-1 | TRBD1 | CASAPFIGQEGARAFF | TGCGCCAGCGCCCCCTTCATCGGACAGGAAGGCGCAAGGGCTTTCTTT
. | TRBJ2-1 | TRBV6-5 | . | CASSYSEKRSYNEQFF | TGTGCCAGCAGTTACTCGGAAAAACGGTCCTACAATGAGCAGTTCTTC
few | TRBJ2-5 | TRBV5-4 | TRBD2 | CASMGTSGGPQETQYF | TGTGCCAGCATGGGAACTAGCGGGGGCCCCCAGGAGACCCAGTACTTC
few | TRBJ1-2 | TRBV4-2 | . | CASSHPRQTNYGYTF | TGTGCCAGCAGCCACCCAAGGCAGACTAACTATGGCTACACCTTC
few | TRBJ2-3 | TRBV7-9 | TRBD1 | CASSSSDRGLTDTQYF | TGTGCCAGCAGCTCGTCGGACAGGGGGCTCACAGATACGCAGTATTTT
. | TRBJ2-3 | TRBV5-1 | TRBD2 | CASSLEPSGGVPDTQYF | TGCGCCAGCAGCTTGGAGCCTAGCGGGGGGGTGCCAGATACGCAGTATTTT
. | TRBJ2-3 | TRBV12-3/TRBV12-4 | . | CASRREPGGQYF | TGTGCCAGCCGCAGGGAGCCGGGTGGGCAGTATTTT
few | TRBJ2-3 | TRBV7-6 | . | CASSLVGSLADTQYF | TGTGCCAGCAGCTTAGTTGGCTCTCTGGCGGATACGCAGTATTTT
. | TRBJ2-7 | TRBV30 | . | CAGGWGAAYEQYF | TGTGCCGGAGGGTGGGGGGCGGCCTACGAGCAGTACTTC
. | TRBJ2-4 | TRBV6-2/TRBV6-3 | TRBD2 | CASSLLLSGASAKNIQYF | TGTGCCAGCAGTCTACTCCTTAGCGGGGCCTCAGCCAAAAACATTCAGTACTTC
once | TRBJ1-2 | TRBV3-1 | . | CASSRWTDNQVHGYTF | TGTGCCAGCAGCCGTTGGACCGATAATCAGGTGCATGGCTACACCTTC
. | TRBJ2-1 | TRBV12-5 | TRBD2 | CASGLAGGRGDEQFF | TGTGCTAGTGGTTTGGCGGGGGGGCGAGGCGATGAGCAGTTCTTC
once | TRBJ2-1 | TRBV6-5 | . | CASSYSQVHEQFF | TGTGCCAGCAGTTACTCGCAGGTGCATGAGCAGTTCTTC
many | TRBJ2-3 | TRBV5-1 | . | CASSLAWGGDTQYF | TGCGCCAGCAGCTTGGCCTGGGGGGGCGATACGCAGTATTTT
. | TRBJ1-3 | TRBV29-1 | . | CSVEDWQGGNTIYF | TGCAGCGTTGAAGATTGGCAGGGGGGAAACACCATATATTTT
. | TRBJ2-5 | TRBV9 | TRBD2 | CASSVVGRSSGGETQYF | TGTGCCAGCAGCGTAGTGGGACGTTCGTCGGGGGGAGAGACCCAGTACTTC
few | TRBJ1-3 | TRBV3-1 | TRBD1 | CASSQGGQHSGNTIYF | TGTGCCAGCAGCCAAGGGGGACAGCACTCTGGAAACACCATATATTTT
few | TRBJ1-4 | TRBV2 | TRBD1 | CASRSRGQGLEKLFF | TGTGCCAGCAGATCCCGAGGACAGGGTCTCGAAAAACTGTTTTTT
few | TRBJ1-3 | TRBV4-1 | TRBD1 | CASRTIGGKAGNTIYF | TGCGCCAGCAGAACTATAGGGGGCAAAGCTGGAAACACCATATATTTT
many | TRBJ2-1 | TRBV12-3/TRBV12-4 | TRBD1 | CASSYDRGPYNEQFF | TGTGCCAGCAGCTACGACAGGGGGCCATACAATGAGCAGTTCTTC
. | TRBJ2-3 | TRBV7-2 | . | CASSTSLSDTQYF | TGTGCCAGCAGCACGTCGTTGAGCGATACGCAGTATTTT
. | TRBJ2-7 | TRBV5-5 | . | CASSLGPGAYEQYF | TGTGCCAGCAGCTTGGGACCCGGGGCCTACGAGCAGTACTTC
few | TRBJ2-6 | TRBV7-2 | . | CASSLAGGPSGANVLTF | TGTGCCAGCAGCTTAGCGGGGGGGCCCTCTGGGGCCAACGTCCTGACTTTC
many | TRBJ2-3 | TRBV6-2/TRBV6-3 | . | CASVAGGTDTQYF | TGTGCCAGCGTCGCAGGAGGGACAGATACGCAGTATTTT
. | TRBJ1-3 | TRBV27 | . | CASSLVGRAGNTIYF | TGTGCCAGCAGTTTAGTAGGGCGTGCTGGAAACACCATATATTTT
. | TRBJ1-5 | TRBV10-3 | . | CAIRTAAGNQPQHF | TGTGCCATCAGGACGGCGGCGGGCAATCAGCCCCAGCATTTT
many | TRBJ1-1 | TRBV5-8 | . | CASSLIPGTEAFF | TGTGCCAGCAGCTTGATCCCGGGCACTGAAGCTTTCTTT
few | TRBJ2-3 | TRBV24-1 | TRBD1 | CATKGQGTDTQYF | TGTGCCACCAAGGGACAGGGCACAGATACGCAGTATTTT
many | TRBJ2-1 | TRBV9 | TRBD2 | CASSVGVGGEQFF | TGTGCCAGCAGCGTAGGCGTGGGGGGGGAGCAGTTCTTC
few | TRBJ1-1 | TRBV7-9 | . | CASSLDRPGEAFF | TGTGCCAGCAGCTTAGATCGGCCGGGTGAAGCTTTCTTT